Listed here are 13 T cell receptor beta chains from one sample, sequenced in a study of neurological immune-mediated disorders. TCRdb re-analysed the 5' RACE reads in MiXCR, keeping a single row per CDR3 protein. The sample carries 60,000 to 85,000 distinct CDR3 sequences, roughly 5.5% recorded once. What was sequenced was PBMCs. The source of these receptors is a man in his late teens or twenties with multiple sclerosis.

Many counts were recorded for this clonotype. The rearrangement joins TRBV14 to TRBJ2-7; D ambiguous. Germline V CDR1 and CDR2: SGHDN, FVKESK. The CDR3 length is 9 residues. V shed 11 bases and J shed 6 bases, with 8 bases lying between them. The CDR3 is CAAASEQYF. The CDR3 DNA reads TGTGCCGCCGCAAGCGAGCAGTACTTC.

This clonotype was detected ten times or more. This chain connects TRBV7-2 to TRBJ1-2; a weak D match, TRBD1 (6 bases). The V gene's germline CDR1 is SGHTA and CDR2 FQGNSA. V was clipped by 1 base and J by 4 bases, with 10 bases between them. This CDR3 spans 14 amino acids. The CDR3 DNA reads as TGTGCCAGCAGCTTAGGGGGGCCGGGCTATGGCTACACCTTC. Its translation is CASSLGGPGYGYTF.

This clonotype was seen repeatedly, ten times or more. The rearrangement uses TRBV7-2 and TRBJ2-6, with a tentative D call TRBD1 (6 bases). CDR1 is SGHTA and CDR2 is FQGNSA in the germline V gene. CDR3 length equals 15 residues. V dropped 1 base and J dropped 12 bases, with 16 bases sitting between them. The CDR3 region is CASSLGAYRAGVLTF. CDR3 DNA sequence: TGTGCCAGCAGCTTAGGAGCGTACAGGGCGGGCGTCCTGACTTTC.

In this sample, this clonotype turned up many times. The chain uses TRBV5-1 and TRBJ1-1, with D hard to call. CDR1 and CDR2 from the germline V gene are SGHRS and YFSETQ. V shed 0 bases and J shed 5 bases, with 8 bases lying between them. The CDR3 runs to 13 residues. DNA for the CDR3: TGCGCCAGCAGCTTGGACGCGGGGACTGAAGCTTTCTTT. Protein sequence: CASSLDAGTEAFF.

This clonotype was detected a few times. This chain joins TRBV5-1 and TRBJ2-3; tentatively, D is TRBD1 (6 bases). Per germline, CDR1 SGHRS and CDR2 YFSETQ. The CDR3 sequence is 15 residues long. Deletions cut 0 bases from V and 2 bases from J, with 10 bases between. CDR3 sequence reads: CASSLGGPVTDTQYF. The CDR3 DNA is TGCGCCAGCAGCTTGGGGGGGCCGGTCACAGATACGCAGTATTTT.

This clonotype was detected many times. The rearrangement uses TRBV20-1 and TRBJ1-3; D call uncertain. The CDR3 totals 14 residues. Germline V lookup: CDR1 DFQATT, CDR2 SNEGSKA (reference sequence). V dropped 0 bases and J dropped 8 bases, with 14 bases sitting between them. CDR3 in amino acids: CSARDPGGLHTIYF. The CDR3 DNA reads as TGCAGTGCTAGAGATCCGGGAGGGCTTCACACCATATATTTT.

This clonotype was picked up a small number of times. The CDR3: CSAILERGRGYTF. CDR3 DNA: TGCAGTGCTATACTCGAAAGGGGAAGGGGCTACACCTTC. The chain couples TRBV20-1 to TRBJ1-2, with a weak D call TRBD1 (5 bases). The V gene's germline CDR1 is DFQATT and CDR2 SNEGSKA (reference sequence). There are 13 residues in the CDR3. V lost 4 bases and J 8 bases, leaving 17 bases between the germline ends.

This clonotype was counted at least ten times. The chain employs TRBV7-9 and TRBJ2-6, with TRBD1 identical over 7 bases. Trimming took 6 bases from V and 0 from J; bases not matched to a gene: 8. Germline lookup yields CDR1 SEHNR and CDR2 FQNEAQ (reference sequence). This CDR3 comprises 17 residues. CDR3 amino acids: CASRRGTALSGANVLTF. The CDR3, as DNA: TGTGCCAGCAGGAGAGGGACAGCTCTCTCTGGGGCCAACGTCCTGACTTTC.

This clonotype was seen at least ten times. The gene calls are TRBV12-3 or TRBV12-4 and TRBJ2-2; 9 bases align to TRBD2. The CDR3 covers 16 residues. The trim removed 3 bases at V and 3 bases at J, leaving 5 bases unmatched. The DNA for the CDR3 is TGTGCCAGCAGTTTCGCGAGCGGGGGGTACACCGGGGAGCTGTTTTTT. This sequence encodes CASSFASGGYTGELFF.

The V call is TRBV20-1, the J call TRBJ2-7; tentatively, D is TRBD2 (6 bases). V was pared by 6 bases and J by 1 base, with 16 bases between. From germline, CDR1 is DFQATT and CDR2 SNEGSKA (reference sequence). The CDR3 length is 14 residues. The CDR3 region is CSALRPLASYEQYF. The CDR3, as DNA: TGCAGTGCCCTCCGACCCCTAGCGTCCTACGAGCAGTACTTC.

This clonotype has ten or more counts. This chain's CDR3 is CASSGPLEVHEQYF. CDR3 coding DNA: TGTGCCAGCTCCGGTCCGTTGGAGGTCCACGAGCAGTACTTC. The chain combines TRBV2 with TRBJ2-7, with D perhaps matching TRBD2 (5 bases). Looked up from germline, CDR1 is SNHLY and CDR2 is FYNNEI. The CDR3 has 14 residues. Trimming pared 8 bases from V and 5 bases from J, leaving 19 bases between.

This clonotype has a count of ten or more. V and J are TRBV7-8 and TRBJ1-5, with 7 bases aligning to TRBD1. The CDR3 totals 17 residues. The V and J ends lost 4 bases and 9 bases, in that order; junction bases with no gene match: 18. Germline CDR1 SGHVS, CDR2 FQNEAQ. The CDR3, as DNA: TGTGCCAGCAGCTCCGCGAGGACAGGCCGGGGATTAGTGCCCCAGCATTTT. Encoded protein: CASSSARTGRGLVPQHF.

This clonotype was counted many times. The V call is TRBV7-9, the J call TRBJ2-7, with 10 bases matching TRBD1. V dropped 4 bases and J dropped 4; count of bases not matched to a gene: 10. There are 16 residues in the CDR3. From germline, CDR1 is SEHNR and CDR2 FQNEAQ (reference sequence). CDR3 DNA sequence: TGTGCCAGCAGCTCATTCCGGGGACAGGGGTTATACGAGCAGTACTTC. Its protein is CASSSFRGQGLYEQYF.